This T cell receptor (beta chain) was sequenced in a study of monozygotic twins with inflammatory bowel disease. Study-level findings and limits: Possibly because of limited power, concordant and discordant twins showed no difference in repertoire similarity.

TCR libraries each used 3500 ng of total RNA. With around 15 and 9 cycles respectively, two nested PCRs were carried out on TCRalpha and TCRbeta cDNA. No DNA is given; TCRdb re-called the 5' RACE reads and lists each CDR3 protein once. The specimen's table records over 350,000 distinct CDR3 sequences. About this clonotype: The target antigen is unknown.

The sequence was obtained from a human donor with ulcerative colitis or Crohn's disease, or a healthy co-twin of an affected twin (not recorded which). Sequencing input: blood.

The CDR3 sequence: CASIQRGRPYEQYF. The chain employs TRBV6-2 or TRBV6-3 and TRBJ2-7; TCRdb's D call of TRBD1 is untestable without DNA. This CDR3 comprises 14 residues. Germline CDR1 reads MNHEY; CDR2 reads SVGEGT.